This T cell receptor (beta chain) comes out of a study of shared clonotypes between healthy human individuals. Notes on the study in general: Specimens sampled were limited to blood, with tissue repertoires likely differing.

This clone was picked up one time. Its antigen remains unknown. Participating donors were healthy, HIV-negative adults free of recent acute infections or vaccinations. Germline V gives CDR1 SGHDT, CDR2 YYEEEE. This CDR3 spans 14 amino acids. With 0 bases removed from V and 6 bases from J, the gap between germline ends came to 7 bases. Deep was the level used in running the assay. Every immunoSEQ plate was one replicate of a subset's evenly spread DNA. Repertoires were generated with immunoSEQ multiplex PCR, while TCRdb's copy carries only in-frame clones and drops some. The sample comprises roughly 500,000 clones, almost 80% of which are singletons, and around 11% rests with the top ten.

The gene calls are TRBV5-6 and TRBJ1-6; D is unclear. The sequence came from a woman in her 40s in good health. Some clones in this sample may be carry-over from other donors' samples. Sample: PBMCs. CDR3 in amino acids: CASSLGVSNSPLHF. The CDR3, as DNA: TGTGCCAGCAGCTTGGGGGTTTCTAATTCACCCCTCCACTTT.